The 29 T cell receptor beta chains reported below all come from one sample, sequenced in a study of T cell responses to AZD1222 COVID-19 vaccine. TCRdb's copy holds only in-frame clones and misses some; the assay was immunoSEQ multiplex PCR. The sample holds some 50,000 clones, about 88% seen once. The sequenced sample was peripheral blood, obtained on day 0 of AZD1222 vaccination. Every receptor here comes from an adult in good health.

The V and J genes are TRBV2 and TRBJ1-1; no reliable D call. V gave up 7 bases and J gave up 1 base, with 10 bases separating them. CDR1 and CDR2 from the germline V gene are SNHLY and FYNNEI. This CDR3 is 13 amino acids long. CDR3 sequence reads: CASNPDKNTEAFF. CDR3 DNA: TGTGCCAGCAACCCAGACAAGAACACTGAAGCTTTCTTT. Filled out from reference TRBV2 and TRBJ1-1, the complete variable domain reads EPEVTQTPSHQVTQMGQEVILRCVPISNHLYFYWYRQILGQKVEFLVSFYNNEISEKSEIFDDQFSVERPDGSNFTLKIRSTKLEDSAMYFCASNPDKNTEAFFGQGTRLTVV.

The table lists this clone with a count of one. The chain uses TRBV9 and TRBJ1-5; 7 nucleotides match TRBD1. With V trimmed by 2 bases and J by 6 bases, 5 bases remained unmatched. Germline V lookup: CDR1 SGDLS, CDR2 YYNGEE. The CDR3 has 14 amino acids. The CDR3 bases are TGTGCCAGCAGCGTGACAGGGTATGGTCAGCCCCAGCATTTT. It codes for CASSVTGYGQPQHF.

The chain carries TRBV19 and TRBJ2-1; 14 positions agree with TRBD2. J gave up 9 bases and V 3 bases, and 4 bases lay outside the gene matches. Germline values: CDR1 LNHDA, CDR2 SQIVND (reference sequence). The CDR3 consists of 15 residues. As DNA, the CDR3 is TGTGCCAGTAGTATGACTAGCGGGAGGGTAGCTGAGCAGTTCTTC. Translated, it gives CASSMTSGRVAEQFF. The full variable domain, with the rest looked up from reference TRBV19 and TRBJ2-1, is DGGITQSPKYLFRKEGQNVTLSCEQNLNHDAMYWYRQDPGQGLRLIYYSQIVNDFQKGDIAEGYSVSREKKESFPLTVTSAQKNPTAFYLCASSMTSGRVAEQFFGPGTRLTVL.

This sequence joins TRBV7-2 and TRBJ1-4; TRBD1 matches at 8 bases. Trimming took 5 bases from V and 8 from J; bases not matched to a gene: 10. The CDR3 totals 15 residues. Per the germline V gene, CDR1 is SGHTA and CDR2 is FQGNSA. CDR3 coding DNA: TGTGCCAGCAGCCCACCGACAGGGGTCCGGGAAAAACTGTTTTTT. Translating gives CASSPPTGVREKLFF.

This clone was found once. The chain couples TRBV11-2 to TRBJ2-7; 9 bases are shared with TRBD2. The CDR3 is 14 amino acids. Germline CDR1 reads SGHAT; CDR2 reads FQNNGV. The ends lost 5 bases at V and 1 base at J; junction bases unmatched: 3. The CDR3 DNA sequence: TGTGCCAGCAGCCGCGGACTAGCGTCCTACGAGCAGTACTTC. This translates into CASSRGLASYEQYF.

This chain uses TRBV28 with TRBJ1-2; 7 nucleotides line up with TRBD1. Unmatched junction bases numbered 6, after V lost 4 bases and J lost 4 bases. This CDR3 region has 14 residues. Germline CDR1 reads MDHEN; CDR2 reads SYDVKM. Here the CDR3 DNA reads TGTGCCAGCAGTTCGGGACAGTCTACCTATGGCTACACCTTC. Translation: CASSSGQSTYGYTF.

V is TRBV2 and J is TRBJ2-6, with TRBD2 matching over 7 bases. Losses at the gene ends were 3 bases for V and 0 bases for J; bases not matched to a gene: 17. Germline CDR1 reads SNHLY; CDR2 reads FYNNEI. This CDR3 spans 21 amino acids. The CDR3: CASSDEADRGDGTSGANVLTF. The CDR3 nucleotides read TGTGCCAGCAGTGATGAGGCGGATCGGGGGGACGGGACCTCTGGGGCCAACGTCCTGACTTTC.

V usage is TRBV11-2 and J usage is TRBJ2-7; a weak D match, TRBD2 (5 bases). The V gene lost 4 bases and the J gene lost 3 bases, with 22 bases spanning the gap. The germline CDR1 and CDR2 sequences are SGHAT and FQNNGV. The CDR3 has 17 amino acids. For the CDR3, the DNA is TGTGCCAGCAGCTCTCTAAGACGGGGTAGGAAGTTCTACGAGCAGTACTTC. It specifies CASSSLRRGRKFYEQYF.

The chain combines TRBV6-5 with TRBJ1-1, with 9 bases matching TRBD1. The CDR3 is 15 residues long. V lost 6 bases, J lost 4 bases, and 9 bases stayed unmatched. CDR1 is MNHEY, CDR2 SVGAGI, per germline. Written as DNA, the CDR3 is TGTGCCAGCAGGGAGAGACAGGGGGTAATCACTGAAGCTTTCTTT. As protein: CASRERQGVITEAFF.

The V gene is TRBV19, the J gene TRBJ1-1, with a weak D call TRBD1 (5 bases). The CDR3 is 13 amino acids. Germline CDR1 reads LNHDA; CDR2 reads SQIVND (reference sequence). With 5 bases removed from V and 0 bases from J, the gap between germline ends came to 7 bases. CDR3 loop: CASSGRVNTEAFF. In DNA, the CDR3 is TGTGCCAGTAGTGGCAGGGTGAACACTGAAGCTTTCTTT.

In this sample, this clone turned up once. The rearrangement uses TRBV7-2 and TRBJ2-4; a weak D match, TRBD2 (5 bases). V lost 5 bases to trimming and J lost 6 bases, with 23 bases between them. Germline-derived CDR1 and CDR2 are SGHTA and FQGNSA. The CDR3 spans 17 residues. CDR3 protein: CASSPSQWAARGNIQYF. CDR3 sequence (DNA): TGTGCCAGCAGCCCCTCCCAGTGGGCAGCCCGGGGAAACATTCAGTACTTC.

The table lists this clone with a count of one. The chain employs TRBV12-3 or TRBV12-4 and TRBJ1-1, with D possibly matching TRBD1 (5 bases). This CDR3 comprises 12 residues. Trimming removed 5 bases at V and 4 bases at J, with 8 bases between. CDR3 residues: CASSVGVTEAFF. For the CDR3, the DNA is TGTGCCAGCAGTGTGGGGGTCACTGAAGCTTTCTTT.

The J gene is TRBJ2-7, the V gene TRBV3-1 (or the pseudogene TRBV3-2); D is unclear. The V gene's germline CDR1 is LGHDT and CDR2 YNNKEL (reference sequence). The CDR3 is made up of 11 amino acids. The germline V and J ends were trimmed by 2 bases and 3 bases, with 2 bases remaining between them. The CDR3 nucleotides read TGTGCCAGCAGCCAACTCTACGAGCAGTACTTC. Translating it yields CASSQLYEQYF.

CDR3 sequence reads: CASSQDLVARLAKNIQYF. CDR3 DNA: TGCGCCAGCAGCCAAGATCTAGTAGCAAGACTAGCCAAAAACATTCAGTACTTC. This rearrangement joins TRBV4-3 to TRBJ2-4; D gene unclear. Per the germline V gene, CDR1 is LGHNA and CDR2 is YSLEER. With 0 bases removed from V and 0 bases from J, the gap between germline ends came to 15 bases. The CDR3 loop spans 18 amino acids.

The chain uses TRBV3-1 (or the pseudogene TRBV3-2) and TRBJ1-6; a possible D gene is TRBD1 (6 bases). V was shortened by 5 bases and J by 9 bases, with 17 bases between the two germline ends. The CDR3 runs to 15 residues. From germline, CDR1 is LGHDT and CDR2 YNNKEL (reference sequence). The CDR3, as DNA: TGTGCCAGCAGCGGACAACAGGGTCGTGGTTCACCCCTCCACTTT. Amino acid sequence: CASSGQQGRGSPLHF.

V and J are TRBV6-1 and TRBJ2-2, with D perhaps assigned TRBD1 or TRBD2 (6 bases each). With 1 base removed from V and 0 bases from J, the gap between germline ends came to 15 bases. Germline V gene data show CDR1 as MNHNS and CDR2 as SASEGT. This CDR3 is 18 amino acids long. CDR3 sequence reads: CASSEVWGAQPNTGELFF. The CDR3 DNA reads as TGTGCCAGCAGTGAAGTATGGGGGGCGCAGCCGAACACCGGGGAGCTGTTTTTT.

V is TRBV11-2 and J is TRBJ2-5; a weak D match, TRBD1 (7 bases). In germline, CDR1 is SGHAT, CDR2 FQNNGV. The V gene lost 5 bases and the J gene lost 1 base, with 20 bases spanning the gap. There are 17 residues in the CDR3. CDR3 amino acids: CASSPGGRRGPQETQYF. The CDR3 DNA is TGTGCCAGCAGCCCAGGGGGGCGTCGGGGGCCCCAAGAGACCCAGTACTTC. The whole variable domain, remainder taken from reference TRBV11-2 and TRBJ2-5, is EAGVAQSPRYKIIEKRQSVAFWCNPISGHATLYWYQQILGQGPKLLIQFQNNGVVDDSQLPKDRFSAERLKGVDSTLKIQPAKLEDSAVYLCASSPGGRRGPQETQYFGPGTRLLVL.

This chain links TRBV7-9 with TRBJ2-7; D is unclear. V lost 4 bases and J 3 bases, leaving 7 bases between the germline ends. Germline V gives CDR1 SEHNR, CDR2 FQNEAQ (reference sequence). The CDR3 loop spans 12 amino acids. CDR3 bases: TGTGCCAGCAGCTCCGTTGACTACGAGCAGTACTTC. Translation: CASSSVDYEQYF.

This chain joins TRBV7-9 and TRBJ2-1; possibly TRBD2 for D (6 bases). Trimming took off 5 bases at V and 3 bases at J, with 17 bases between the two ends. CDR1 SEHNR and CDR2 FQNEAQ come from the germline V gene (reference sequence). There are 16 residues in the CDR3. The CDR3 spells CASSNRLLAYYNEQFF. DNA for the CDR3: TGTGCCAGCAGCAACAGGCTGCTAGCGTACTACAATGAGCAGTTCTTC.

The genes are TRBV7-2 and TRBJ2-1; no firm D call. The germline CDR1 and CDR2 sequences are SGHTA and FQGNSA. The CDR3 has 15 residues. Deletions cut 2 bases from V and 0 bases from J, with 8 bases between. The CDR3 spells CASSLNPSSYNEQFF. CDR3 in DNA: TGTGCCAGCAGCTTAAACCCAAGCTCCTACAATGAGCAGTTCTTC.

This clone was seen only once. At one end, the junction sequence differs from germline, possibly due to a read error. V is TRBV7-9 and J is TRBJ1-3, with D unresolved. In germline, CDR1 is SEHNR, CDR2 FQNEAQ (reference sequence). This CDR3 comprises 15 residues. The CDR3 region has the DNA TGTGCCACCAGCTTAGATCGGTTCTCTGGAAACACCATATATTTT. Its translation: CATSLDRFSGNTIYF.

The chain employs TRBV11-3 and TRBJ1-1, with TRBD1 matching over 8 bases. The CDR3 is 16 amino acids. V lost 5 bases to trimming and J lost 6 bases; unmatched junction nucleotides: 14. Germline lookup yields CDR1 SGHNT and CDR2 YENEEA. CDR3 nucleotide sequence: TGTGCCAGCAGCCCACAGGGGGGATCAGTGGCCCCTGAAGCTTTCTTT. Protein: CASSPQGGSVAPEAFF.

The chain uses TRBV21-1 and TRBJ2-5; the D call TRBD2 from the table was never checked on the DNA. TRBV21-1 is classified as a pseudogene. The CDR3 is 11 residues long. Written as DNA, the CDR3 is TGTGCCAGCAGCACCGAGGCCCCCCAGTACTTC. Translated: CASSTEAPQYF.

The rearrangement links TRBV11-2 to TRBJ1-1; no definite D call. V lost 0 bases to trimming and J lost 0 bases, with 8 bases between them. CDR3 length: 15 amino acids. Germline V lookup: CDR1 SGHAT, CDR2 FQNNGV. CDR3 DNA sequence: TGTGCCAGCAGCTTAGATCCAGCGGTGAACACTGAAGCTTTCTTT. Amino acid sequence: CASSLDPAVNTEAFF.

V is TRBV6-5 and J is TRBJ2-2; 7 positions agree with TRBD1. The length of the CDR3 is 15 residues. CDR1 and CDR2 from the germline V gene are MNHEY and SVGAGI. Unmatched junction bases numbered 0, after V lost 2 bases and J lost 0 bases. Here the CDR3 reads CASSYQGANTGELFF. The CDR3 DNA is TGTGCCAGCAGTTACCAGGGGGCGAACACCGGGGAGCTGTTTTTT.

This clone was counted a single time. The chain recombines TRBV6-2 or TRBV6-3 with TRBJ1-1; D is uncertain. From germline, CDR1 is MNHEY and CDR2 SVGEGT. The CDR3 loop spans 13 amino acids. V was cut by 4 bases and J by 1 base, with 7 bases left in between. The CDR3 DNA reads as TGTGCCAGCAGTTCCCAGGCGAACACTGAAGCTTTCTTT. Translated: CASSSQANTEAFF.

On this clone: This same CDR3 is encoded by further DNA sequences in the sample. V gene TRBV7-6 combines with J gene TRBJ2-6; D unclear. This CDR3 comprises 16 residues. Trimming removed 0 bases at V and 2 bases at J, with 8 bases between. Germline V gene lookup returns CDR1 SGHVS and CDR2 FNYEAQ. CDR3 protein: CASSLAARAGANVLTF. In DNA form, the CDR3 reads TGTGCCAGCAGCTTAGCCGCCCGGGCTGGGGCCAACGTCCTGACTTTC. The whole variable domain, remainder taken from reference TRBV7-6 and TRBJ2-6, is GAGVSQSPRYKVTKRGQDVALRCDPISGHVSLYWYRQALGQGPEFLTYFNYEAQQDKSGLPNDRFSAERPEGSISTLTIQRTEQRDSAMYRCASSLAARAGANVLTFGAGSRLTVL.

CDR3 DNA sequence: TGTGCCAGCAGCCAAAGGTGGGGGATTAATGAAAAACTGTTTTTT. Its protein product is CASSQRWGINEKLFF. The chain is built from TRBV7-2 and TRBJ1-4, with a tentative D call TRBD1 (5 bases). The CDR3 is 15 amino acids. CDR1 and CDR2 (germline): SGHTA, FQGNSA. The germline V and J ends were trimmed by 5 bases and 4 bases, with 14 bases remaining between them.

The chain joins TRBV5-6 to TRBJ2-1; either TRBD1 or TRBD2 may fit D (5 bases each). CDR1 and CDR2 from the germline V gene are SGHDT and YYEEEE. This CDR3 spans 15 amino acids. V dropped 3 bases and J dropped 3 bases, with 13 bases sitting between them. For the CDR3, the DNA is TGTGCCAGCAGCTACCGGGGCATTGGCTACAATGAGCAGTTCTTC. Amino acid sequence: CASSYRGIGYNEQFF. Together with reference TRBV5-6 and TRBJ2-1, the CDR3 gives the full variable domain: DAGVTQSPTHLIKTRGQQVTLRCSPKSGHDTVSWYQQALGQGPQFIFQYYEEEERQRGNFPDRFSGHQFPNYSSELNVNALLLGDSALYLCASSYRGIGYNEQFFGPGTRLTVL.